Described below is a single T cell receptor beta chain sequence and its context. The target antigen is unknown. The data are from a study of Graves' ophthalmopathy and Graves' hyperthyroidism. Germline lookup yields CDR1 SGHAT and CDR2 FQDESV (reference sequence). The V end lost 5 bases, the J end lost 3 bases, and 19 bases lay between the germline ends. The CDR3 runs to 17 residues. Researchers took RNA transcripts and amplified TCR beta CDR3 regions from them. First-round RT-PCR relied on HTBI primers, and a second-round multiplex PCR came next. TCRdb redid the calling of the multiplex PCR reads with MiXCR, one entry per CDR3 protein. The sample contains about 480,000 distinct CDR3 sequences, about an eighth of which appear only once. Overall study findings and caveats: In blood, most expanded thyroid clonotypes above 0.001 frequency were also detected.

Certain patients, namely those with other autoimmune diseases, uncontrolled infections, pregnancy or lactation, were excluded. Diagnosis relied on clinical symptoms, serum thyroxine, TRAb, thyroid ultrasound and orbital computed tomography. PBMCs were density-gradient isolated from about 9.6 ml fresh blood. Sequenced: blood. The origin of this receptor is a woman aged 25 to 39 with Graves' ophthalmopathy. The chain uses TRBV11-1 and TRBJ2-2; D ambiguous. CDR3 bases: TGTGCCAGCAGCCCCCTAGAACGGGCGGATCACACCGGGGAGCTGTTTTTT. Translating it yields CASSPLERADHTGELFF.